This TCR beta chain originates from a study of identical twins. TCRdb fed the 5' RACE reads into MiXCR, producing one record per CDR3 protein. The table includes 540,000 or so distinct CDR3 sequences, about a fifth detected once. V dropped 5 bases and J dropped 2; count of bases not matched to a gene: 3. This CDR3 has 13 amino acids. The germline V gene has CDR1 SGHRS and CDR2 YFSETQ. This same sample was also part of a study on yellow fever vaccine responses in identical twins.

Sequenced material: CD4+ T cells sorted from blood. This chain connects TRBV5-1 to TRBJ2-7, with TRBD1 identical over 8 bases. This sequence originates from a young woman in good health. The CDR3 DNA sequence: TGCGCCAGCAGACAGGGGGACCCCTACGAGCAGTACTTC. Residues: CASRQGDPYEQYF. Combining the CDR3 with reference TRBV5-1 and TRBJ2-7 gives the whole variable domain KAGVTQTPRYLIKTRGQQVTLSCSPISGHRSVSWYQQTPGQGLQFLFEYFSETQRNKGNFPGRFSGRQFSNSRSEMNVSTLELGDSALYLCASRQGDPYEQYFGPGTRLTVT.